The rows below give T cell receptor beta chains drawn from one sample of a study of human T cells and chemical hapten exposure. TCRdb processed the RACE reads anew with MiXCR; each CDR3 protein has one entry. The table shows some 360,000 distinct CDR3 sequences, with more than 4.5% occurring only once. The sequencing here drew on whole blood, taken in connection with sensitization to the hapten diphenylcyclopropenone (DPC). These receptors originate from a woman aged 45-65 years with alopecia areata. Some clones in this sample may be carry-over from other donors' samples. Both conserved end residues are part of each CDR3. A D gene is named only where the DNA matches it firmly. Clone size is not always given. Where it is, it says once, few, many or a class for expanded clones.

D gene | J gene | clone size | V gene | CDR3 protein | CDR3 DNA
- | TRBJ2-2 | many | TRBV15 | CATSPRLQGANTGELFF | TGTGCCACCAGCCCACGCCTACAGGGCGCAAACACCGGGGAGCTGTTTTTT
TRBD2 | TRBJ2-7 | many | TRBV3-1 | CASSQEWKGREAGYF | TGTGCCAGCAGCCAAGAGTGGAAGGGGCGGGAGGCCGGGTACTTC
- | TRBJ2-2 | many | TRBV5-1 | CASSLGGANTGELFF | TGTGCCAGCAGCTTAGGCGGAGCCAACACCGGGGAGCTGTTTTTT
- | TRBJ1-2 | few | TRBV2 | CASSTDPGPSNYGYTF | TGTGCCAGCAGTACTGACCCGGGGCCTTCCAACTATGGCTACACCTTC
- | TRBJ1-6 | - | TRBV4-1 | CASSQASVGSPLHF | TGCGCCAGCAGCCAAGCATCGGTGGGGTCACCCCTCCACTTT
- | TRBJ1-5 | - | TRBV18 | CASSPLGQSNQPQHF | TGTGCCAGCTCACCACTGGGACAAAGCAATCAGCCCCAGCATTTT
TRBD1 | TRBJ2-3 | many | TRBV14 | CASSHRGGLGGTDTQYF | TGTGCCAGCAGCCACCGAGGGGGCCTTGGTGGCACAGATACGCAGTATTTT
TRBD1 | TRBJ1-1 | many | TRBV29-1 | CSGSWTGDTEAFF | TGCAGCGGGAGCTGGACAGGGGACACTGAAGCTTTCTTT
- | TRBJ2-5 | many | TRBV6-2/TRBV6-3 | CATRTTGETQYF | TGTGCCACTCGGACTACCGGAGAGACCCAGTACTTC
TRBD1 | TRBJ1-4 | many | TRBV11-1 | CASSSTGTAGNEKLFF | TGTGCCAGCAGCTCAACCGGGACAGCCGGAAATGAAAAACTGTTTTTT
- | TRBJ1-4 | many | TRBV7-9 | CASSLISEKLFF | TGTGCCAGCAGCTTAATCAGTGAAAAACTGTTTTTT
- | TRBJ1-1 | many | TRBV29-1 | CSVPRGPGVNTEAFF | TGCAGCGTCCCGCGTGGACCAGGGGTGAACACTGAAGCTTTCTTT
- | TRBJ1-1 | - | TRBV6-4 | CASSDSKDTEAFF | TGTGCCAGCAGTGACTCGAAGGACACTGAAGCTTTCTTT
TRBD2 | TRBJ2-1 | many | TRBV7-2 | CASSLHLPGTSGNEQFF | TGTGCCAGCAGCTTACACCTACCCGGGACTAGCGGCAATGAGCAGTTCTTC
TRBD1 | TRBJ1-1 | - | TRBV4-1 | CASSRTVDRAEAFF | TGCGCCAGCAGCCGGACCGTAGACAGGGCTGAAGCTTTCTTT
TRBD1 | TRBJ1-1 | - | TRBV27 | CASSSPIRDRGGKAFF | TGTGCCAGCAGCTCACCCATCCGGGACAGGGGCGGGAAAGCTTTCTTT
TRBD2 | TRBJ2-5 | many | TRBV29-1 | CSVGGRGETQYF | TGCAGCGTTGGCGGGAGAGGGGAGACCCAGTACTTC
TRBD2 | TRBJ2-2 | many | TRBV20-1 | CSARSSSGTNTGELFF | TGCAGTGCTAGGTCCTCTAGCGGGACGAACACCGGGGAGCTGTTTTTT
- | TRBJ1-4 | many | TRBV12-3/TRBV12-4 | CASSSHLGGSTNEKLFF | TGTGCCAGCAGTTCTCACTTAGGTGGGAGCACTAATGAAAAACTGTTTTTT
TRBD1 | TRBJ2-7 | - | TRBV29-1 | CSVPAGTGPYEQYF | TGCAGCGTACCCGCCGGGACAGGACCCTACGAGCAGTACTTC
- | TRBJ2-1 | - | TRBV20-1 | CSARDRVRGAGIRNEQFF | TGCAGTGCTAGAGATCGGGTGAGGGGGGCAGGGATACGCAATGAGCAGTTCTTC
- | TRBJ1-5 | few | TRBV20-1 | CSARDRMAANQPQHF | TGCAGTGCTAGAGATCGGATGGCAGCGAATCAGCCCCAGCATTTT
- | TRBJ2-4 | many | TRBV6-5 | CASSYSPVSAKNIQYF | TGTGCCAGCAGTTACTCTCCGGTTTCAGCCAAAAACATTCAGTACTTC
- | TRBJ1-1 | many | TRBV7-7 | CASSLPGPTEAFF | TGTGCCAGCAGCTTACCCGGGCCCACTGAAGCTTTCTTT
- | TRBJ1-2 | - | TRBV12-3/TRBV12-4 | CASSWAGEGYTF | TGTGCCAGCAGTTGGGCAGGGGAAGGCTACACCTTC
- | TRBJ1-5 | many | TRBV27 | CASSFFNQPQHF | TGTGCCAGCAGTTTTTTTAATCAGCCCCAGCATTTT
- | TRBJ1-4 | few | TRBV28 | CASSPGREKLFF | TGTGCCAGCAGTCCCGGGCGTGAAAAACTGTTTTTT
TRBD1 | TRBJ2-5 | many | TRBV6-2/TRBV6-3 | CASRRTGGVETQYF | TGTGCCAGCAGGCGGACAGGGGGCGTAGAGACCCAGTACTTC
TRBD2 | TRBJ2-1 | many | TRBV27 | CASSYSGSGYNEQFF | TGTGCCAGCAGTTATAGCGGGAGTGGGTACAATGAGCAGTTCTTC
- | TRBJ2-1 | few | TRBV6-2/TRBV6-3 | CASKYRPSGRVNHNEQFF | TGTGCCAGCAAATATCGCCCGTCGGGGCGGGTGAATCACAATGAGCAGTTCTTC
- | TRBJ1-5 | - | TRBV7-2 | CASSLARSQNSNQPQHF | TGTGCCAGCAGCTTAGCAAGGAGTCAGAATAGCAATCAGCCCCAGCATTTT